The rows below give T cell receptor beta chains drawn from one sample of a study of OX40 agonist ivuxolimab in advanced cancers. Sequenced by immunoSEQ multiplex PCR; TCRdb stores in-frame clones only, minus some. Of 100,000 or so clones in the sample, 90% were seen once. Specimen: CD4+ or CD8+ T cells sorted from blood, collected in a trial of the OX40 agonist ivuxolimab. The source is an adult with an advanced solid tumor such as melanoma, head and neck, liver or kidney cancer. Both conserved end residues are part of each CDR3. Each record gives: D gene, clone size, J gene, V gene, CDR3 DNA, CDR3 protein. D genes are given only for firm matches. Size tells how often a clone was seen (once, few, many) or the class of an expanded clone, and some rows leave it out.

. . TRBJ1-4 TRBV6-5 TGTGCCAGCAGTTACTCGGTTAATGAAAAACTGTTTTTT CASSYSVNEKLFF
. . TRBJ2-7 TRBV15 TGTGCCACCAGCACGGACCTAGGCTACGAGCAGTACTTC CATSTDLGYEQYF
. . TRBJ1-1 TRBV4-2 TGTGCCAGCAGCCAAGAAGCCACGCCTGAAGCTTTCTTT CASSQEATPEAFF
TRBD1 . TRBJ1-6 TRBV28 TGTGCCAGCAGTTTCGGGGACAGGGTGTATTCACCCCTCCACTTT CASSFGDRVYSPLHF
. . TRBJ2-5 TRBV18 TGTGCCAGCTCACCGTCTCGGGCCATTGAGACCCAGTACTTC CASSPSRAIETQYF
. . TRBJ2-2 TRBV5-6 TGTGCCAGCAGCTTAGGCGGAACGAACACCGGGGAGCTGTTTTTT CASSLGGTNTGELFF
. . TRBJ1-2 TRBV7-9 TGTGCCAGCAGCTTAGATGGGGATGGCTACACCTTC CASSLDGDGYTF
TRBD2 few TRBJ2-2 TRBV10-3 TGTGCCATCAAAACTCTAGCGGGAGTAAGGGCCGGGGAGCTGTTTTTT CAIKTLAGVRAGELFF
TRBD2 . TRBJ2-7 TRBV5-1 TGCGCCAGCAGCTACGGGACTAGCGGGAGCGAGCAGTACTTC CASSYGTSGSEQYF
. . TRBJ1-1 TRBV19 TGTGCAAGTATGTGGGCAGGGAGCACTGAAGCTTTCTTT CASMWAGSTEAFF
. . TRBJ1-5 TRBV10-3 TGTGCCATCAGTCAGGGAATTAGGGAGCCCCAGCATTTT CAISQGIREPQHF
TRBD2 once TRBJ2-3 TRBV9 TGTGCCAGCACCAAGCTAGCGGGAGGGCCAGATACGCAGTATTTT CASTKLAGGPDTQYF
. . TRBJ2-7 TRBV11-2 TGTGCCAGCAGCCCCGATTCTCTCGAGCAGTACTTC CASSPDSLEQYF
. . TRBJ2-6 TRBV6-4 TGTGCCAGCAGCTTTGTTGAGGGGTCCAACGTCCTGACTTTC CASSFVEGSNVLTF
TRBD2 once TRBJ2-1 TRBV11-1 TGTGCCAGCAGCTTACGTGCTAGCGGGACCTACAATGAGCAGTTCTTC CASSLRASGTYNEQFF
. . TRBJ2-7 TRBV4-3 TGCGCCAGCAGCCAAGATGGGCAAGGTTCGGGCGAGCAGTACTTC CASSQDGQGSGEQYF